What follows are 12 T cell receptor beta chains derived from one specimen sequenced in a study of cytomegalovirus exposure and HLA in healthy donors. 60 Vbeta and 13 Jbeta primers were used in PCR. Profiled with immunoSEQ multiplex PCR; TCRdb holds only in-frame clones, not every one. The table has about 300,000 clones, around 86% seen once. The sample consisted of PBMCs. The receptors here all came from a man aged 35-49 years in good health and CMV-seropositive.

The V gene is TRBV7-3, the J gene TRBJ2-6, with a possible D match to TRBD1 (6 bases). V lost 4 bases, J lost 2 bases, and 12 bases lay in between. CDR3 length: 16 amino acids. Germline lookup yields CDR1 SGHTA and CDR2 FQGTGA. Here the CDR3 reads CASSSTGGTGANVLTF. CDR3 DNA sequence: TGTGCCAGCAGCTCGACAGGAGGTACTGGGGCCAACGTCCTGACTTTC.

The CDR3 nucleotides read TGTGCCAGCAAAACTACCCGGGGGTTGAGCTCCTACGAGCAGTACTTC. Protein sequence: CASKTTRGLSSYEQYF. The J gene is TRBJ2-7, the V gene TRBV28; a weak D match, TRBD2 (6 bases). Germline CDR1 and CDR2: MDHEN and SYDVKM. The CDR3 contains 16 residues. Trimming removed 7 bases at V and 0 bases at J, with 19 bases between.

For the CDR3, the DNA is TGTGCCACCAGCAGTAGCGGGAGCTCGGAGACCCAGTACTTC. As protein: CATSSSGSSETQYF. This sequence joins TRBV15 and TRBJ2-5, with 9 bases aligning to TRBD2. The germline V gene has CDR1 LNHNV and CDR2 YYDKDF (reference sequence). V trimming: 3 bases; J trimming: 5 bases; junction bases outside the gene matches: 4. The CDR3 covers 14 residues. Using reference TRBV15 and TRBJ2-5 for the parts outside the CDR3, the full variable domain is DAMVIQNPRYQVTQFGKPVTLSCSQTLNHNVMYWYQQKSSQAPKLLFHYYDKDFNNEADTPDNFQSRRPNTSFCFLDIRSPGLGDTAMYLCATSSSGSSETQYFGPGTRLLVL.

The rearrangement joins TRBV5-8 to TRBJ2-1; unclear D gene. The V end lost 5 bases, the J end lost 2 bases, and 8 bases lay between the germline ends. CDR3 size: 13 residues. Germline CDR1 SGHTS, CDR2 YDEGEE. The CDR3, as DNA: TGTGCCAGCAGTCCTCGGGCCTACAATGAGCAGTTCTTC. It yields the protein CASSPRAYNEQFF.

The V gene is TRBV14, the J gene TRBJ2-2, with D unresolved. This CDR3 is 13 amino acids long. Trimming shortened V by 11 bases and J by 0 bases, and 10 bases separated the two germline ends. Germline CDR1 and CDR2: SGHDN and FVKESK. CDR3 in amino acids: CASSPTNTGELFF. CDR3 DNA sequence: TGTGCCTCCAGCCCCACGAACACCGGGGAGCTGTTTTTT.

The CDR3 protein is CASSLVPTGGNYGYTF. The CDR3 bases are TGCGCCAGCAGCTTGGTCCCCACAGGGGGCAACTATGGCTACACCTTC. This chain links TRBV5-1 with TRBJ1-2; 9 nucleotides agree with TRBD1. V dropped 0 bases and J dropped 2; count of bases not matched to a gene: 5. The CDR3 length is 16 residues. The V gene's germline CDR1 is SGHRS and CDR2 YFSETQ.

V gene TRBV28 combines with J gene TRBJ2-3; 8 bases map to TRBD2. The CDR3 has 14 amino acids. Germline V lookup: CDR1 MDHEN, CDR2 SYDVKM. V was pared by 6 bases and J by 0 bases, with 2 bases of the junction left unmatched. CDR3: CASRREGSTDTQYF. CDR3 bases: TGTGCCAGCAGACGGGAGGGGAGCACAGATACGCAGTATTTT.

The V and J genes are TRBV30 and TRBJ2-3, with 10 positions matching TRBD2. The germline V gene has CDR1 GTSNPN and CDR2 SVGIG (reference sequence). This CDR3 is 15 amino acids long. V was pared by 2 bases and J by 5 bases, with 7 bases of the junction left unmatched. In DNA, the CDR3 is TGTGCCTGGAGTTGGACTAGCGGTCCGGGAGATACGCAGTATTTT. Protein: CAWSWTSGPGDTQYF.

The chain has TRBV11-2 and TRBJ2-7; D is perhaps TRBD2 (5 bases). Trimming shortened V by 3 bases and J by 4 bases, and 16 bases separated the two germline ends. The CDR3 contains 15 residues. CDR1 is SGHAT, CDR2 FQNNGV, per germline. CDR3 sequence reads: CASSFTPEAFYEQYF. DNA for the CDR3: TGTGCCAGCAGCTTTACCCCGGAGGCCTTTTACGAGCAGTACTTC.

This chain connects TRBV6-1 to TRBJ2-2; the match to TRBD2 covers 8 bases. With 10 bases clipped from V and 3 bases from J, the junction kept 7 bases outside the gene matches. The length of the CDR3 is 14 residues. Per the germline V gene, CDR1 is MNHNS and CDR2 is SASEGT. The CDR3 sequence is CATPREGHTGELFF. The DNA for the CDR3 is TGTGCCACTCCCCGGGAGGGCCACACCGGGGAGCTGTTTTTT.

This clone was seen only a few times. This rearrangement joins TRBV18 to TRBJ1-5; 8 bases match TRBD1. Germline trimming cut 2 bases from V and 6 bases from J; bases unmatched to any gene: 6. From germline, CDR1 is KGHSH and CDR2 LQKENI. This CDR3 is 15 amino acids long. The CDR3 loop reads CASSPGRGRGQPQHF. As DNA, the CDR3 is TGTGCCAGCTCACCAGGCAGGGGGCGCGGTCAGCCCCAGCATTTT.

In nucleotides, the CDR3 is TGTGCCAGCTCACCCCCTTTGAGCGGGATCCTGGACCAAGAGACCCAGTACTTC. Protein sequence: CASSPPLSGILDQETQYF. The gene calls are TRBV18 and TRBJ2-5, with 7 bases identical to TRBD2. V was pared by 3 bases and J by 0 bases, with 13 bases of the junction left unmatched. CDR1 KGHSH and CDR2 LQKENI come from the germline V gene. CDR3 length equals 18 residues.